The entry that follows covers one TCR beta chain sequence. The antigen is not known. V lost 6 bases and J 0 bases, leaving 14 bases between the germline ends. The CDR3 sequence is 15 residues long. Germline V gene data show CDR1 as SNHLY and CDR2 as FYNNEI. These data belong to a study of shared clonotypes between healthy human individuals. The protocol was immunoSEQ multiplex PCR, while the TCRdb copy is restricted to in-frame clones and leaves out a portion. The sample lists fewer than 600,000 clones, around 79% seen once, with approximately 13% in the top ten. Points from the study as a whole: The donor pool, a small one, limited the genetic and exposure-history diversity represented.

Genomic DNA came from tens of millions of PBMCs in unsorted samples. The chain couples TRBV2 to TRBJ1-2, with D unclear. The clonotype was recovered from a woman between 40 and 55 years old in good health. Some clones in this sample may be carry-over from other donors' samples. Material for sequencing was PBMCs. The CDR3: CASRLTQRTNYGYTF. The CDR3, as DNA: TGTGCCAGCAGACTAACTCAGAGGACTAACTATGGCTACACCTTC.